Listed here are 20 T cell receptor beta chains from one sample, sequenced in a study of T-cell memory formation after mild COVID-19. One entry per CDR3 protein, called by TCRdb with MiXCR from the 5' RACE reads. The profile shows some 280,000 distinct CDR3 sequences, about 16% of them singletons. The specimen sequenced was PBMCs or a T cell subset sorted from them (not recorded which). All receptors come from a young man who had mild COVID-19 (a few samples of this study predate the infection). Cell type and time point are not known.

This clonotype came up many times. The chain carries TRBV4-1 and TRBJ2-7; D not certain. Trimming removed 0 bases at V and 4 bases at J, with 13 bases between. The V gene's germline CDR1 is MGHRA and CDR2 YSYEKL. This CDR3 is 15 amino acids long. The CDR3 loop is CASSQDPGYIYEQYF. CDR3 sequence (DNA): TGCGCCAGCAGCCAAGATCCGGGCTACATATACGAGCAGTACTTC.

This clonotype was observed a few times. This rearrangement joins TRBV7-9 to TRBJ2-3, with D possibly TRBD1 on 5 matching bases. V was shortened by 5 bases and J by 4 bases, with 13 bases between the two germline ends. The CDR3 has 14 residues. Germline CDR1 is SEHNR and CDR2 is FQNEAQ (reference sequence). This CDR3 is CASSPTVQPDTQYF. The CDR3 DNA reads as TGTGCCAGCAGCCCGACAGTCCAGCCAGATACGCAGTATTTT.

This clonotype has just a few counts. The chain carries TRBV6-5 and TRBJ1-2; tentatively, D is TRBD1 (5 bases). Germline assignment: CDR1 MNHEY and CDR2 SVGAGI. The CDR3 has 15 residues. V dropped 2 bases and J dropped 5 bases, with 15 bases sitting between them. The CDR3 spells CASSYIGTGEYGYTF. CDR3 bases: TGTGCCAGCAGTTACATTGGGACCGGTGAATATGGCTACACCTTC.

This clonotype was picked up many times. This chain connects TRBV20-1 to TRBJ2-3; D is unresolved. Germline assignment: CDR1 DFQATT and CDR2 SNEGSKA (reference sequence). The V end lost 0 bases, the J end lost 2 bases, and 6 bases lay between the germline ends. The CDR3 sequence is 13 residues long. CDR3 residues: CSAREVYTDTQYF. The CDR3 DNA is TGCAGTGCTAGAGAGGTGTACACAGATACGCAGTATTTT.

This clonotype was picked up a small number of times. The genes are TRBV7-2 and TRBJ2-1, with D possibly matching TRBD2 (5 bases). V lost 2 bases and J lost 8, with 13 bases in between. The CDR3 length is 14 residues. Germline V lookup: CDR1 SGHTA, CDR2 FQGNSA. The CDR3 loop is CASSLSNRGYEQFF. The DNA of the CDR3 is TGTGCCAGCAGCTTATCGAACCGCGGGTATGAGCAGTTCTTC.

This clonotype is a singleton in its sample. One end of the junction varies from germline; a read error may be responsible. The chain carries TRBV5-1 and TRBJ2-1, with unresolved D. The CDR3 covers 15 residues. The germline gives CDR1 SGHRS, CDR2 YFSETQ. The DNA of the CDR3 is TGCGCCAGCAGCTTGGGACCGATCTCGAACAATGGGCAGTTCTTC. Translation gives CASSLGPISNNGQFF.

This chain joins TRBV24-1 and TRBJ2-2; D unresolved. V lost 2 bases and J 7 bases, leaving 7 bases between the germline ends. The CDR3 runs to 13 residues. Germline CDR1 reads KGHDR; CDR2 reads SFDVKD. Here the CDR3 DNA reads TGTGCCACCAGTGATTCAGTGAGCGGGGAGCTGTTTTTT. Translating it yields CATSDSVSGELFF.

The rearrangement links TRBV11-2 to TRBJ1-5; D remains ambiguous. V was shortened by 2 bases and J by 5 bases, with 7 bases between the two germline ends. The germline V gene encodes CDR1 SGHAT and CDR2 FQNNGV. CDR3 length: 13 residues. The CDR3 reads CASSLNDYQPQHF. The CDR3 coding sequence is TGTGCCAGCAGCTTAAATGACTATCAGCCCCAGCATTTT.

The V and J genes are TRBV18 and TRBJ2-3; D is perhaps TRBD2 (7 bases). Between the trimmed V and J ends, which lost 3 bases and 4 bases, there was a span of 14 bases. The CDR3 covers 15 residues. The germline gives CDR1 KGHSH, CDR2 LQKENI. CDR3: CASSPGGPLPDTQYF. The CDR3 region has the DNA TGTGCCAGCTCACCGGGGGGGCCGTTGCCAGATACGCAGTATTTT.

Only a few counts were recorded for this clonotype. This chain joins TRBV28 and TRBJ1-3, with 7 positions matching TRBD1. V gave up 5 bases and J gave up 5 bases; unmatched junction bases: 3. CDR3 length: 13 residues. Germline CDR1 MDHEN, CDR2 SYDVKM. CDR3 nucleotides: TGTGCCAGCAGTCCACAGGGGAGAAACACCATATATTTT. Translation gives CASSPQGRNTIYF.

V gene TRBV12-3 or TRBV12-4 combines with J gene TRBJ2-3; D is possibly TRBD1 or TRBD2 (6 bases each). The CDR3 extends over 15 amino acids. Trimming cost V 8 bases and J 4 bases, with 19 bases left between them. The CDR3 loop reads CASGPGAAAADTQYF. CDR3 bases: TGTGCCAGCGGTCCGGGGGCCGCGGCAGCAGATACGCAGTATTTT.

The gene calls are TRBV7-3 and TRBJ2-2; D may match TRBD1 or TRBD2 (6 bases each). Germline-derived CDR1 and CDR2 are SGHTA and FQGTGA. V was pared by 5 bases and J by 6 bases, with 13 bases between. The CDR3 sequence is 14 residues long. The CDR3 spells CASSPYGGAGELFF. In DNA form, the CDR3 reads TGTGCCAGCAGCCCCTACGGGGGCGCCGGGGAGCTGTTTTTT. Using reference TRBV7-3 and TRBJ2-2 for the parts outside the CDR3, the full variable domain is GAGVSQTPSNKVTEKGKYVELRCDPISGHTALYWYRQSLGQGPEFLIYFQGTGAADDSGLPNDRFFAVRPEGSVSTLKIQRTERGDSAVYLCASSPYGGAGELFFGEGSRLTVL.

This clonotype has only a few counts. This chain uses TRBV29-1 with TRBJ2-5; 7 bases line up with TRBD1. Germline CDR1 and CDR2: SQVTM and ANQGSEA. V lost 3 bases, J lost 0 bases, and 10 bases stayed unmatched. The CDR3 consists of 16 residues. The CDR3 nucleotides read TGCAGCGTTGATGGTCCCGAGGGGGCGTACCAAGAGACCCAGTACTTC. It translates to CSVDGPEGAYQETQYF. Based on the CDR3 plus reference TRBV29-1 and TRBJ2-5, the full variable domain is SAVISQKPSRDICQRGTSLTIQCQVDSQVTMMFWYRQQPGQSLTLIATANQGSEATYESGFVIDKFPISRPNLTFSTLTVSNMSPEDSSIYLCSVDGPEGAYQETQYFGPGTRLLVL.

This sequence joins TRBV20-1 and TRBJ2-2; no clear D gene. The ends were cut back, 6 bases at V and 4 bases at J, with 12 bases in the middle. Germline-derived CDR1 and CDR2 are DFQATT and SNEGSKA (reference sequence). CDR3 length: 13 amino acids. The DNA for the CDR3 is TGCAGTGCAATGAAAAGAGCCACCGGGGAGCTGTTTTTT. Its protein is CSAMKRATGELFF.

V is TRBV4-1 and J is TRBJ1-4, with a tentative D call TRBD1 (6 bases). The V end lost 0 bases, the J end lost 5 bases, and 7 bases lay between the germline ends. Per germline, CDR1 MGHRA and CDR2 YSYEKL. The CDR3 sequence is 14 residues long. CDR3 in amino acids: CASSQEGQNEKLFF. CDR3 nucleotide sequence: TGCGCCAGCAGCCAAGAAGGACAGAATGAAAAACTGTTTTTT.

This clonotype came up many times. The chain recombines TRBV4-1 with TRBJ2-2, with no clear D. The germline V gene encodes CDR1 MGHRA and CDR2 YSYEKL. The V end lost 6 bases, the J end lost 7 bases, and 12 bases lay between the germline ends. The CDR3 is made up of 13 amino acids. CDR3 bases: TGCGCCAGCAGACCAGACTCCTACGGGGAGCTGTTTTTT. Its protein product is CASRPDSYGELFF.

The rearrangement uses TRBV5-1 and TRBJ2-4; TRBD2 is a possible D gene (5 bases). V shed 0 bases and J shed 0 bases, with 10 bases lying between them. Germline loops: CDR1 SGHRS, CDR2 YFSETQ. This CDR3 is built from 16 residues. CDR3 nucleotides: TGCGCCAGCAGCTTGGGATTCGGGATAGCCAAAAACATTCAGTACTTC. Its translation is CASSLGFGIAKNIQYF.

The chain combines TRBV2 with TRBJ1-5; a weak D match, TRBD1 (6 bases). The CDR3 length is 13 residues. Trimming took 8 bases from V and 3 from J, leaving 11 bases between them. Germline CDR1 and CDR2: SNHLY and FYNNEI. CDR3 coding DNA: TGTGCCAGCGGGGGGGGCATCAATCAGCCCCAGCATTTT. Encoded protein: CASGGGINQPQHF. The full variable domain, with the rest looked up from reference TRBV2 and TRBJ1-5, is EPEVTQTPSHQVTQMGQEVILRCVPISNHLYFYWYRQILGQKVEFLVSFYNNEISEKSEIFDDQFSVERPDGSNFTLKIRSTKLEDSAMYFCASGGGINQPQHFGDGTRLSIL.

This clonotype was recorded a few times. V usage is TRBV7-2 and J usage is TRBJ2-2; maybe TRBD1 (6 bases). V lost 0 bases and J lost 5, with 10 bases in between. This CDR3 has 15 amino acids. CDR1 SGHTA and CDR2 FQGNSA come from the germline V gene. DNA of the CDR3: TGTGCCAGCAGCTTAGCTGGGGGCGGGACCGGGGAGCTGTTTTTT. Translating gives CASSLAGGGTGELFF.

Many counts were recorded for this clonotype. One junction end does not reproduce the germline sequence, and a read error may be involved. V gene TRBV5-1 combines with J gene TRBJ2-3; 11 nucleotides line up with TRBD2. The CDR3 extends over 15 amino acids. The germline V gene has CDR1 SGHRS and CDR2 YFSETQ. The CDR3 loop reads CASSLAGGPTDTQYF. The CDR3 bases are TGTGCCAGCAGCTTAGCGGGGGGGCCTACAGATACGCAGTATTTT.